Following are 20 T cell receptor beta chains from one sample sequenced in a study of blood T cell repertoires in COVID-19. Using immunoSEQ multiplex PCR, the repertoire was profiled, and TCRdb retains in-frame clones only, with some absent. Among tens of thousands of clones, 86% were seen once, and the ten largest hold more than 8%. Material for sequencing was peripheral blood. Receptor source: a man aged 25 to 45 with acute or convalescent COVID-19.

The rearrangement links TRBV20-1 to TRBJ2-5, with a tentative D call TRBD2 (5 bases). Trimming cost V 3 bases and J 9 bases, with 20 bases left between them. Per germline, CDR1 DFQATT and CDR2 SNEGSKA (reference sequence). CDR3 length equals 14 residues. The CDR3 DNA sequence: TGCAGTGCTAGTATGACGGGAACCCCCATCCCCCAGTACTTC. This sequence encodes CSASMTGTPIPQYF.

This chain joins TRBV5-1 and TRBJ2-3; 7 bases fit TRBD2. The germline CDR1 and CDR2 sequences are SGHRS and YFSETQ. CDR3 length equals 13 residues. CDR3 loop: CASSGLDTDTQYF. CDR3 DNA: TGCGCGAGTAGCGGACTAGACACAGATACGCAGTATTTT. The full variable domain, with the rest looked up from reference TRBV5-1 and TRBJ2-3, is KAGVTQTPRYLIKTRGQQVTLSCSPISGHRSVSWYQQTPGQGLQFLFEYFSETQRNKGNFPGRFSGRQFSNSRSEMNVSTLELGDSALYLCASSGLDTDTQYFGPGTRLTVL.

V usage is TRBV7-3 and J usage is TRBJ2-3; 7 positions match TRBD2. In germline, CDR1 is SGHTA, CDR2 FQGTGA. This CDR3 has 14 residues. With V trimmed by 5 bases and J by 2 bases, 4 bases remained unmatched. This chain's CDR3 is CASSKGLTTDTQYF. CDR3 bases: TGTGCCAGCAGCAAGGGACTAACCACAGATACGCAGTATTTT.

The V call is TRBV15, the J call TRBJ2-1; 8 bases align to TRBD2. The junction had 16 bases not matched to a gene; V was cut back by 1 base and J by 8 bases. Germline V lookup: CDR1 LNHNV, CDR2 YYDKDF (reference sequence). This CDR3 region has 18 residues. The CDR3 loop is CATSRGPARTSLVYEQFF. CDR3 sequence (DNA): TGTGCCACCAGCAGAGGTCCCGCCCGGACTAGCTTGGTGTATGAGCAGTTCTTC.

In this sample, this clone turned up a few times. V is TRBV11-2 and J is TRBJ2-7, with D possibly being TRBD2 (6 bases). The CDR3 totals 14 residues. V was cut by 1 base and J by 3 bases, with 10 bases left in between. Germline CDR1 SGHAT, CDR2 FQNNGV. The CDR3 nucleotides are TGTGCCAGCAGCTTAGTCACAGCGGGCTACGAGCAGTACTTC. Translating gives CASSLVTAGYEQYF.

The V call is TRBV6-5, the J call TRBJ2-7; D is undetermined. Trimming took off 6 bases at V and 4 bases at J, with 19 bases between the two ends. CDR1 and CDR2 from the germline V gene are MNHEY and SVGAGI. CDR3 length: 15 residues. The CDR3 coding sequence is TGTGCCAGCAGCCGGAGTCCTCCCGGCCTATACGAGCAGTACTTC. Translation: CASSRSPPGLYEQYF.

The chain uses TRBV2 and TRBJ2-1, with 9 bases identical to TRBD2. There are 15 residues in the CDR3. Germline V gene data show CDR1 as SNHLY and CDR2 as FYNNEI. V dropped 5 bases and J dropped 4; count of bases not matched to a gene: 6. In DNA form, the CDR3 reads TGTGCCAGCAGTAGAACTAGCGGGCCTTACAATGAGCAGTTCTTC. Its translation is CASSRTSGPYNEQFF.

The rearrangement uses TRBV5-1 and TRBJ1-1; 9 bases line up with TRBD1. V lost 4 bases, J lost 1 base, and 2 bases stayed unmatched. CDR1 SGHRS and CDR2 YFSETQ come from the germline V gene. CDR3 size: 14 residues. The DNA for the CDR3 is TGCGCCAGCAGCCCGGGACAGGGGAACACTGAAGCTTTCTTT. Its protein product is CASSPGQGNTEAFF.

The chain is built from TRBV27 and TRBJ2-3; no reliable D call. CDR3 length: 14 amino acids. Germline V CDR1 and CDR2: MNHEY, SMNVEV (reference sequence). CDR3: CATRGNLATDTQYF. CDR3 coding DNA: TGTGCTACGCGCGGTAACCTCGCGACAGATACGCAGTATTTT.

V gene TRBV4-1 combines with J gene TRBJ2-7; the match to TRBD1 covers 10 bases. The trim removed 6 bases at V and 3 bases at J, leaving 8 bases unmatched. CDR3 length: 15 amino acids. The V gene's germline CDR1 is MGHRA and CDR2 YSYEKL. CDR3 DNA: TGCGCCAGCAGATCCAGACAGGGGGCCGACTACGAGCAGTACTTC. Amino acids: CASRSRQGADYEQYF.

This clone was seen once. This sequence joins TRBV2 and TRBJ2-2, with 7 bases fitting TRBD2. The junction had 13 bases not matched to a gene; V was cut back by 7 bases and J by 2 bases. Germline V gives CDR1 SNHLY, CDR2 FYNNEI. This CDR3 region has 17 residues. The CDR3 DNA reads TGTGCCAGCAAGAAGAATAGGGCGGGAGAAAACACCGGGGAGCTGTTTTTT. It specifies CASKKNRAGENTGELFF.

The chain combines TRBV5-6 with TRBJ2-7, with D perhaps TRBD1 (5 bases). Deletions cut 0 bases from V and 0 bases from J, with 7 bases between. This CDR3 comprises 14 residues. Germline V gives CDR1 SGHDT, CDR2 YYEEEE. This CDR3 is CASSLEGISYEQYF. The CDR3 nucleotides are TGTGCCAGCAGCTTGGAGGGGATCTCCTACGAGCAGTACTTC. The whole variable domain, filled in from reference TRBV5-6 and TRBJ2-7, reads DAGVTQSPTHLIKTRGQQVTLRCSPKSGHDTVSWYQQALGQGPQFIFQYYEEEERQRGNFPDRFSGHQFPNYSSELNVNALLLGDSALYLCASSLEGISYEQYFGPGTRLTVT.

This chain uses TRBV5-4 with TRBJ2-1; D is uncertain. Trimming pared 0 bases from V and 3 bases from J, leaving 4 bases between. The CDR3 runs 13 residues. Germline assignment: CDR1 SGHNT and CDR2 YYREEE (reference sequence). CDR3 nucleotide sequence: TGTGCCAGCAGCTTGGACAGCTACAATGAGCAGTTCTTC. Translating it yields CASSLDSYNEQFF. The variable domain in full, with the rest retrieved from reference TRBV5-4 and TRBJ2-1, is ETGVTQSPTHLIKTRGQQVTLRCSSQSGHNTVSWYQQALGQGPQFIFQYYREEENGRGNFPPRFSGLQFPNYSSELNVNALELDDSALYLCASSLDSYNEQFFGPGTRLTVL.

V is TRBV28 and J is TRBJ2-1; 11 nucleotides match TRBD2. This CDR3 spans 17 amino acids. Germline V gene sequence: CDR1 MDHEN, CDR2 SYDVKM. The V segment lost 10 bases and the J segment 9 bases; nucleotides outside the gene matches: 20. CDR3 in amino acids: CATKLAGGSSFGGEQFF. The CDR3 coding sequence is TGTGCCACGAAATTAGCGGGAGGGTCTAGTTTCGGGGGTGAGCAGTTCTTC.

The genes are TRBV5-1 and TRBJ1-5, with 8 bases that match TRBD1. This CDR3 spans 14 amino acids. With V trimmed by 1 base and J by 7 bases, 4 bases remained unmatched. The germline V gene has CDR1 SGHRS and CDR2 YFSETQ. CDR3 in amino acids: CASSLWAGGQPQHF. CDR3 DNA sequence: TGCGCCAGCAGCTTGTGGGCAGGGGGCCAGCCCCAGCATTTT.

This clone was picked up one time. The chain couples TRBV4-2 to TRBJ2-1; D call uncertain. There are 15 residues in the CDR3. CDR1 and CDR2 (germline): LGHNA, YNFKEQ. The ends were cut back, 0 bases at V and 6 bases at J, with 12 bases in the middle. The CDR3 region is CASSQEVGSFNEQFF. CDR3 sequence (DNA): TGTGCCAGCAGCCAAGAGGTCGGGTCATTCAATGAGCAGTTCTTC.

This chain uses TRBV3-1 (or the pseudogene TRBV3-2) with TRBJ2-7, with 9 nucleotides matching TRBD2. Germline CDR1 is LGHDT and CDR2 is YNNKEL (reference sequence). V shed 4 bases, J shed 0 bases, and the junction held 10 bases outside the gene matches. The CDR3 is 17 amino acids. CDR3 DNA: TGTGCCAGCAGCCGGGGACTAGCAGGGACACTCTCCTACGAGCAGTACTTC. Its protein is CASSRGLAGTLSYEQYF.

This chain links TRBV28 with TRBJ1-4; D gene uncertain. With 5 bases removed from V and 4 bases from J, the gap between germline ends came to 17 bases. Germline lookup yields CDR1 MDHEN and CDR2 SYDVKM. The CDR3 runs to 16 residues. The CDR3 region is CASSPYAGQINEKLFF. The CDR3 coding sequence is TGTGCCAGCAGTCCGTACGCGGGTCAGATTAATGAAAAACTGTTTTTT.

Written as DNA, the CDR3 is TGTGCCAGCAGTGACAGGGGACCTGGTTCTAGCACAGATACGCAGTATTTT. Translating it yields CASSDRGPGSSTDTQYF. The V call is TRBV2, the J call TRBJ2-3; tentative D call: TRBD1 (6 bases). With 3 bases removed from V and 0 bases from J, the gap between germline ends came to 16 bases. Germline V CDR1 and CDR2: SNHLY, FYNNEI. The CDR3 runs to 17 residues.

The genes are TRBV24-1 and TRBJ2-5; D remains ambiguous. This CDR3 spans 11 amino acids. V lost 5 bases and J lost 5, with 5 bases in between. CDR1 is KGHDR and CDR2 is SFDVKD in the germline V gene. In DNA, the CDR3 is TGTGCCACCAGTGTTTCGGAGACCCAGTACTTC. Amino acid sequence: CATSVSETQYF.